This T cell receptor beta chain emerged from a study of CD8 T cells in Susac syndrome. Turning to the study itself: Eight or nine of the sequenced Susac syndrome patients were in remission, and roughly 6 had active disease. When blood was drawn, patients with Susac syndrome were on intravenous immunoglobulin alone, on corticosteroids, or therapy-naive.

It was with random hexamers that about 0.45 to 1 ug RNA was reverse transcribed. Across 54 Vbeta and 13 Jbeta, TCR beta CDR3 was amplified with immunoSEQ multiplex PCR. From the immunoSEQ multiplex PCR reads, TCRdb called clonotypes with MiXCR, one entry per CDR3 protein. The sample has 70,000 to 75,000 distinct CDR3 sequences; 90% to 95% are singletons. CDR3 length equals 16 residues. The ends lost 7 bases at V and 1 base at J; junction bases unmatched: 4. Germline assignment: CDR1 MDHEN and CDR2 SYDVKM. CD8+ and CD4+ T cells from blood underwent TCR beta sequencing, which was carried out in a high-throughput format.

The receptor's source is a human donor with Susac syndrome. Material: CD4+ T cells from PBMCs. V usage is TRBV28 and J usage is TRBJ2-3; TRBD2 agrees at 14 bases. The CDR3 spells CASTLGLAGGTDTQYF. As DNA, the CDR3 is TGTGCCAGCACCCTGGGACTAGCGGGGGGCACAGATACGCAGTATTTT.